Listed below are T cell receptor beta chains from one sample, sequenced in a study of shared clonotypes between healthy human individuals. Clones were read by immunoSEQ multiplex PCR, and TCRdb kept only the in-frame ones, dropping some. The sample has 450,000 to 500,000 clones; approximately 81% are singletons. Sequencing used PBMCs. The receptors derive from a woman aged 40-49 years in good health. Some clones in this sample may be carry-over from other donors' samples. Both conserved end residues are part of each CDR3. Fields, in order: J gene, V gene, D gene, clone size, CDR3 DNA, CDR3 protein. The D gene is left open where the match is weak. The size entry is marked missing in some rows and otherwise reads once, few, many or a size class.

J gene: TRBJ1-5
V gene: TRBV6-7
D gene: TRBD1
clone size: .
CDR3 DNA: TGTGCCAGCAGTTACTTTTCGGGACAGGGGTATAGCAATCAGCCCCAGCATTTT
CDR3 protein: CASSYFSGQGYSNQPQHF

J gene: TRBJ2-2
V gene: TRBV6-1
D gene: .
clone size: many
CDR3 DNA: TGTGCCAGCGCCGGAGGGCAGGGAGGTCCCGGGGAGCTGTTTTTT
CDR3 protein: CASAGGQGGPGELFF

J gene: TRBJ1-2
V gene: TRBV6-5
D gene: TRBD1
clone size: .
CDR3 DNA: TGTGCCAGCAGTTACAAGGGACAGAAGTCGACCTTC
CDR3 protein: CASSYKGQKSTF

J gene: TRBJ2-7
V gene: TRBV2
D gene: .
clone size: .
CDR3 DNA: TGTGCCAGCAGTGAAGTCAGGGCAGGGGAGCAGTACTTC
CDR3 protein: CASSEVRAGEQYF

J gene: TRBJ1-1
V gene: TRBV5-6
D gene: .
clone size: .
CDR3 DNA: TGTGCCAGCAGCTTTTTCGGGGCTGGAACTGAAGCTTTCTTT
CDR3 protein: CASSFFGAGTEAFF

J gene: TRBJ2-2
V gene: TRBV6-4
D gene: .
clone size: .
CDR3 DNA: TGTGCCAGCAGCCCCCAGCCGGGTACCGGGGAGCTGTTTTTT
CDR3 protein: CASSPQPGTGELFF

J gene: TRBJ2-3
V gene: TRBV10-3
D gene: TRBD2
clone size: .
CDR3 DNA: TGTGCCATCAGTGGGGCTAGCGGGAGGGCCCAAGATACGCAGTATTTT
CDR3 protein: CAISGASGRAQDTQYF

J gene: TRBJ2-1
V gene: TRBV7-3
D gene: .
clone size: .
CDR3 DNA: TGTGCCAGCAGCTTGGAGTTTTCGAATGAGCAGTTCTTC
CDR3 protein: CASSLEFSNEQFF

J gene: TRBJ1-2
V gene: TRBV2
D gene: .
clone size: many
CDR3 DNA: TGTGCCAGCAGTGATAACAGCAACTATGGCTACACCTTC
CDR3 protein: CASSDNSNYGYTF

J gene: TRBJ2-7
V gene: TRBV7-2
D gene: TRBD1
clone size: .
CDR3 DNA: TGTGCCAGCACCCGGGACAGATCCTACGAGCAGTACTTC
CDR3 protein: CASTRDRSYEQYF

J gene: TRBJ1-1
V gene: TRBV28
D gene: .
clone size: .
CDR3 DNA: TGTGCCAGCAGTTTACTTACGGGGCCACAGAACACTGAAGCTTTCTTT
CDR3 protein: CASSLLTGPQNTEAFF

J gene: TRBJ2-3
V gene: TRBV28
D gene: .
clone size: .
CDR3 DNA: TGTGCCAGCAGTTTAGAGGTCGGTGGGGGGCTTAGCACAGATACGCAGTATTTT
CDR3 protein: CASSLEVGGGLSTDTQYF

J gene: TRBJ2-2
V gene: TRBV5-5
D gene: .
clone size: .
CDR3 DNA: TGTGCCAGCAGCTTGGCAGGAGACCCGAGTACCGGGGAGCTGTTTTTT
CDR3 protein: CASSLAGDPSTGELFF

J gene: TRBJ1-2
V gene: TRBV6-5
D gene: .
clone size: .
CDR3 DNA: TGTGCCAGCAGGCCTAGGGCTTATGGCTACACCTTC
CDR3 protein: CASRPRAYGYTF

J gene: TRBJ2-3
V gene: TRBV5-4
D gene: TRBD2
clone size: .
CDR3 DNA: TGTGCCAGCAGCTCCAAGACTAGCGGTAGCACAGATACGCAGTATTTT
CDR3 protein: CASSSKTSGSTDTQYF

J gene: TRBJ2-7
V gene: TRBV27
D gene: TRBD2
clone size: .
CDR3 DNA: TGTGCCAGCAGTTTGGAGCGGGAGATGGGCTACGAGCAGTACTTC
CDR3 protein: CASSLEREMGYEQYF

J gene: TRBJ2-1
V gene: TRBV29-1
D gene: .
clone size: .
CDR3 DNA: TGCAGCGTTGAAGGATGGGAATCCTACAATGAGCAGTTCTTC
CDR3 protein: CSVEGWESYNEQFF

J gene: TRBJ2-1
V gene: TRBV7-2
D gene: .
clone size: few
CDR3 DNA: TGTGCCAGCAGCCTCCAAGGACAAGTCGATTTCTTC
CDR3 protein: CASSLQGQVDFF